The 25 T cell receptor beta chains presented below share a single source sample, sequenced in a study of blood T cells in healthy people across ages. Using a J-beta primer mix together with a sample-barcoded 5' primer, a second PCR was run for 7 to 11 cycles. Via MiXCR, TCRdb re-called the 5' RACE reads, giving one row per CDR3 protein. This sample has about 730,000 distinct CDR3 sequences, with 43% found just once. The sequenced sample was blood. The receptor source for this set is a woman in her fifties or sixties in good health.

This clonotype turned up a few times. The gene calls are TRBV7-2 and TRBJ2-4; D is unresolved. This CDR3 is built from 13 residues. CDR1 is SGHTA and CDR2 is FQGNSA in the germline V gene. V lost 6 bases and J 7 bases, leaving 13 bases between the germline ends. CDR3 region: CASSQLPLNIQYF. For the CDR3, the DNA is TGTGCCAGCAGTCAACTCCCCTTGAACATTCAGTACTTC.

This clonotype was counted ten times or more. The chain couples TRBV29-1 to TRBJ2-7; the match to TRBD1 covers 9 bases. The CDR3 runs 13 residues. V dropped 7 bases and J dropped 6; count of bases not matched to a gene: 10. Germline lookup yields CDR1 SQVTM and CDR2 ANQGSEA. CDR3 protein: CSARDREPSEQYF. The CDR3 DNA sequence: TGCAGCGCCCGGGACAGGGAGCCCTCCGAGCAGTACTTC.

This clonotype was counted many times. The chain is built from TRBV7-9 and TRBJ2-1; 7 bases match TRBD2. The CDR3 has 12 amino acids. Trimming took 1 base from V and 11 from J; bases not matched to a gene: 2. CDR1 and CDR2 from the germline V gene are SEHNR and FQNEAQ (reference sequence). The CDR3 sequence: CASSLGGGQQFF. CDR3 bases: TGTGCCAGCAGCTTAGGGGGAGGGCAGCAGTTCTTC.

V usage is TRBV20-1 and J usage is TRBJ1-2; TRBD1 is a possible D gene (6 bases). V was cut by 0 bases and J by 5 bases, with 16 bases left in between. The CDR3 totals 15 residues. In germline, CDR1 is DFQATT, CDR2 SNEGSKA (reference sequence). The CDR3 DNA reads TGCAGTGCTAGAGATGTCGCAGGGGTTCATTATGGCTACACCTTC. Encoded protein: CSARDVAGVHYGYTF.

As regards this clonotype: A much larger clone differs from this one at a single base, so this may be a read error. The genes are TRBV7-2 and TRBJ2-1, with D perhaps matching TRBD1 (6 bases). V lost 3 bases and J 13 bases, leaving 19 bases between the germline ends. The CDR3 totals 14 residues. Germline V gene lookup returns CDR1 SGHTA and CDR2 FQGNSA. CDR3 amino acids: CASSFGPGEETQFF. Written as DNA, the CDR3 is TGTGCCAGCAGCTTTGGGCCAGGGGAAGAGACCCAGTTCTTC.

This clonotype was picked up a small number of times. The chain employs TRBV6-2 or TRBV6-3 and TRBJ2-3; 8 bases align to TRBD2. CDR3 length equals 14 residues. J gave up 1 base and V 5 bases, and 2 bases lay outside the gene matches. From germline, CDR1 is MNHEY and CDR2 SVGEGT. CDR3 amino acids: CASSRTSRTDTQYF. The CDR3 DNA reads TGTGCCAGCAGTCGGACTAGCCGCACAGATACGCAGTATTTT.

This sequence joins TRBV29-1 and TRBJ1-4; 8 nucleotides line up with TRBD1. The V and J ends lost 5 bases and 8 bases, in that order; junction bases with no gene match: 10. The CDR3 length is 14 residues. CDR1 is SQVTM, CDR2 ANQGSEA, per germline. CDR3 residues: CSVSQDREREKLFF. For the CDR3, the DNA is TGCAGCGTTTCCCAGGACAGGGAACGCGAAAAACTGTTTTTT.

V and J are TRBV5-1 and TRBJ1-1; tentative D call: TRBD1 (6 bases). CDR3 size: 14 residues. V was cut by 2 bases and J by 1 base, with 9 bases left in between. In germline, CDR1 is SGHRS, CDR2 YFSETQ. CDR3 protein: CASSFEGQNTEAFF. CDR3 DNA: TGCGCCAGCAGCTTCGAGGGACAGAACACTGAAGCTTTCTTT.

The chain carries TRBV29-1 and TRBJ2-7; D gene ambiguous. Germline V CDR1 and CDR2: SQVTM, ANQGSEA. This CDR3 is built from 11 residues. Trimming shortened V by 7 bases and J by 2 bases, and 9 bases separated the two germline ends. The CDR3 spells CSASEAYEQYF. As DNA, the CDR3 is TGCAGCGCTTCCGAAGCCTACGAGCAGTACTTC.

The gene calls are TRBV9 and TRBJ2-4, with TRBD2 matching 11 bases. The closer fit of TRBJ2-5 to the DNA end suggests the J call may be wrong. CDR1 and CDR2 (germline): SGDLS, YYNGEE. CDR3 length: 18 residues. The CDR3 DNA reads TGTGCCAGCAGCTTATCGACTAGCGGGGTTGTAGGAGAGGAGACCCAGTACTTC. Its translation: CASSLSTSGVVGEETQYF.

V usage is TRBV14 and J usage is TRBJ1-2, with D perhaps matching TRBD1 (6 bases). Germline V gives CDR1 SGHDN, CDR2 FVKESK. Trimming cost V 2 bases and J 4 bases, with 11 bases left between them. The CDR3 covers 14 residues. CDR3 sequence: CASSQLDSVYGYTF. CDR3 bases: TGTGCCAGCAGCCAACTGGACAGCGTCTATGGCTACACCTTC.

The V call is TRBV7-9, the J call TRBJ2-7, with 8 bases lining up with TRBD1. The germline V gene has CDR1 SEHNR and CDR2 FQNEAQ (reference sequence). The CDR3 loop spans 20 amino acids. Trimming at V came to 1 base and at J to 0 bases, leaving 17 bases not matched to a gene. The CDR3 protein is CASSLVRWDRRQSSSYEQYF. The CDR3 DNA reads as TGTGCCAGCAGCTTAGTGAGGTGGGACAGGAGACAATCAAGCTCCTACGAGCAGTACTTC.

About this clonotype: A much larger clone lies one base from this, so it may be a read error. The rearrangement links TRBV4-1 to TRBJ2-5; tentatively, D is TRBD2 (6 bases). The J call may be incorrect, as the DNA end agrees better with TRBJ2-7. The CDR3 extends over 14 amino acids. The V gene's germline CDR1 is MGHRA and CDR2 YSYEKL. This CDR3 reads CAGSQGGEIYEQYF. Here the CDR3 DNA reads TGCGCCGGCAGCCAGGGCGGGGAGATCTACGAGCAGTACTTC.

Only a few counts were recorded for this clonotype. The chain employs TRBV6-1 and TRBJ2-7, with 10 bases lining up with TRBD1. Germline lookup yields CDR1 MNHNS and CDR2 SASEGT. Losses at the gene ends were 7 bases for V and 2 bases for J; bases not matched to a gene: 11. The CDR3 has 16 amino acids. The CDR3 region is CASTRDDRGQAYEQYF. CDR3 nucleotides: TGTGCCAGCACCCGTGACGACAGGGGGCAGGCCTACGAGCAGTACTTC.

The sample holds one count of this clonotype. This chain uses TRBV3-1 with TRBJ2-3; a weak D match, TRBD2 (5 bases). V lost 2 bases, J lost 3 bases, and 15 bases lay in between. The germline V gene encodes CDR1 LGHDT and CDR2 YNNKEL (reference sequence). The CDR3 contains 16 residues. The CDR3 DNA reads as TGTGCCAGCAGCCAATCTTCCGGGGTTGCGACAGATACGCAGTATTTT. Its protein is CASSQSSGVATDTQYF.

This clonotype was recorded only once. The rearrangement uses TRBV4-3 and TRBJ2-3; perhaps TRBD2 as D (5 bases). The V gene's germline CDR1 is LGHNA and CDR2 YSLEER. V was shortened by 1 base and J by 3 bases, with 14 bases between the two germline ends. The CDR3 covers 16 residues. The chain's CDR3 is CASSQARTRVTDTQYF. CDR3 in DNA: TGCGCCAGCAGCCAAGCCCGGACGAGGGTAACAGATACGCAGTATTTT.

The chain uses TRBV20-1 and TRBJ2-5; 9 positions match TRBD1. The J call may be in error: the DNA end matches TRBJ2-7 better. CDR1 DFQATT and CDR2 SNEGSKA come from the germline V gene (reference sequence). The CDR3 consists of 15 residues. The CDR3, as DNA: TGCAGTGCTAGGGAAGGACAGGGGACGGTCAACGAGCAGTACTTC. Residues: CSAREGQGTVNEQYF.

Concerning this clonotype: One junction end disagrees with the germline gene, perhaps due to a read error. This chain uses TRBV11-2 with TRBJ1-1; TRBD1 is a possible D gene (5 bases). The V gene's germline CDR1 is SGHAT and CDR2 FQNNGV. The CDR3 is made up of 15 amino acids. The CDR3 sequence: CAGSFRAIEYTEAFF. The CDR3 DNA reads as TGTGCCGGCAGCTTCAGGGCCATTGAGTACACTGAAGCTTTCTTT. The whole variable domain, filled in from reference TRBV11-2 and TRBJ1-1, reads EAGVAQSPRYKIIEKRQSVAFWCNPISGHATLYWYQQILGQGPKLLIQFQNNGVVDDSQLPKDRFSAERLKGVDSTLKIQPAKLEDSAVYLCAGSFRAIEYTEAFFGQGTRLTVV.

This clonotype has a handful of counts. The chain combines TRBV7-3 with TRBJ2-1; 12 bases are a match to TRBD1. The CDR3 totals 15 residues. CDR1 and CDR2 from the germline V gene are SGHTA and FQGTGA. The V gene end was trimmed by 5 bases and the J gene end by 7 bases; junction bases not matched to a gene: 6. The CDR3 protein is CASSVGTGGLNEQFF. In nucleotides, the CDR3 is TGTGCCAGCAGCGTTGGGACAGGGGGCTTAAATGAGCAGTTCTTC.

The CDR3 coding sequence is TGTGCCAGCAGCGACCAGGGGGCGGCCGGGGAGCTGTTTTTT. It is translated as CASSDQGAAGELFF. The rearrangement joins TRBV6-1 to TRBJ2-2; TRBD1 matches at 8 bases. Trimming removed 6 bases from V and 6 bases from J; junction bases left unmatched: 6. Germline V gene lookup returns CDR1 MNHNS and CDR2 SASEGT. This CDR3 is built from 14 residues.

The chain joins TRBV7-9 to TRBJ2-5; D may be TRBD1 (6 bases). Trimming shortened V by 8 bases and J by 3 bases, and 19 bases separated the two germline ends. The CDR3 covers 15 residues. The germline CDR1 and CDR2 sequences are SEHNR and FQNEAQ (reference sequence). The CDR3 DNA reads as TGTGCCAGCTCACAGTTACAGGGATTGAAAGAGACCCAGTACTTC. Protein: CASSQLQGLKETQYF. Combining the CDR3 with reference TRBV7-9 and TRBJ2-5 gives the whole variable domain DTGVSQNPRHKITKRGQNVTFRCDPISEHNRLYWYRQTLGQGPEFLTYFQNEAQLEKSRLLSDRFSAERPKGSFSTLEIQRTEQGDSAMYLCASSQLQGLKETQYFGPGTRLLVL.

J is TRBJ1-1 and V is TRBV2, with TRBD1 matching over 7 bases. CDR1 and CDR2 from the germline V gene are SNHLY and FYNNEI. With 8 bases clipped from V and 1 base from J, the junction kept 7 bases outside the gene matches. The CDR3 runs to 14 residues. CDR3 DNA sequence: TGTGCCAGCCTCATAAGGACAGGGAACACTGAAGCTTTCTTT. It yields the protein CASLIRTGNTEAFF.

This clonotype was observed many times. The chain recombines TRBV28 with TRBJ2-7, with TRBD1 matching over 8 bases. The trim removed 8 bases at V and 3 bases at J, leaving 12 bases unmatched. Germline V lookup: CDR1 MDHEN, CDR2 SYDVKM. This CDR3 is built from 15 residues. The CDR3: CASSPWVTGGYEQYF. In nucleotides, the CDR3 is TGTGCCAGCTCACCTTGGGTTACAGGGGGCTACGAGCAGTACTTC.

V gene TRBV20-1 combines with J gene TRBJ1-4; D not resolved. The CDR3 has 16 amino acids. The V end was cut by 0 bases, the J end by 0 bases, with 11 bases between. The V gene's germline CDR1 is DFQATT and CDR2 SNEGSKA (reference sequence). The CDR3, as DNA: TGCAGTGCTAGAGATCTGTGTACACCAACTAATGAAAAACTGTTTTTT. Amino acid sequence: CSARDLCTPTNEKLFF.

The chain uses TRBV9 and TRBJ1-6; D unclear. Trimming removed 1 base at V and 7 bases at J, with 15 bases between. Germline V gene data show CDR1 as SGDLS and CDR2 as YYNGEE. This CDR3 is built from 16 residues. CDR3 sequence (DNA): TGTGCCAGCAGCGTAAAGGCTGGAGTGGAGAATTCACCCCTCCACTTT. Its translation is CASSVKAGVENSPLHF.